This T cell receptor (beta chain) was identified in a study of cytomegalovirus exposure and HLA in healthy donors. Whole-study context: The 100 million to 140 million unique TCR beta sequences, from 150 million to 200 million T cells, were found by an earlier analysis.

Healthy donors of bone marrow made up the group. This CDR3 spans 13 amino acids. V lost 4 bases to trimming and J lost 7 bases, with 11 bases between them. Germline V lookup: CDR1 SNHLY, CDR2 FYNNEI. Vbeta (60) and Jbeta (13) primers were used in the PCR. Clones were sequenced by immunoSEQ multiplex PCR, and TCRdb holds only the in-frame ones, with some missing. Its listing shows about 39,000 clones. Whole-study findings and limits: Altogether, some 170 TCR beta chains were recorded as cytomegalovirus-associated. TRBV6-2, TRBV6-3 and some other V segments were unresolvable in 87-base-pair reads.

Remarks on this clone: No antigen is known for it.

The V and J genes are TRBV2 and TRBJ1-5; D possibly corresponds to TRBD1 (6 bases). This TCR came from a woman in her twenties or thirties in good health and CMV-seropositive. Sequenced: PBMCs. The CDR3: CASSVLGAQPQHF. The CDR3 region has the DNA TGTGCCAGCAGTGTGTTGGGGGCACAGCCCCAGCATTTT.